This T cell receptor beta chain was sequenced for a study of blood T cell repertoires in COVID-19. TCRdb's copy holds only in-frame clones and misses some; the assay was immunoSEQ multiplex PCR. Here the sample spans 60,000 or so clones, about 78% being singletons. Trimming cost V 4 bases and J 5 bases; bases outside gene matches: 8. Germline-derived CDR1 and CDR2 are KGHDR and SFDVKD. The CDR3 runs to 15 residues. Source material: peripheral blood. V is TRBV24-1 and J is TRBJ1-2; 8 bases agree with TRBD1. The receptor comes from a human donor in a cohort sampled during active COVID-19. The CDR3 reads CATSESGTGGYGYTF. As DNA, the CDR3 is TGTGCCACCAGTGAGTCCGGGACAGGAGGATATGGCTACACCTTC.